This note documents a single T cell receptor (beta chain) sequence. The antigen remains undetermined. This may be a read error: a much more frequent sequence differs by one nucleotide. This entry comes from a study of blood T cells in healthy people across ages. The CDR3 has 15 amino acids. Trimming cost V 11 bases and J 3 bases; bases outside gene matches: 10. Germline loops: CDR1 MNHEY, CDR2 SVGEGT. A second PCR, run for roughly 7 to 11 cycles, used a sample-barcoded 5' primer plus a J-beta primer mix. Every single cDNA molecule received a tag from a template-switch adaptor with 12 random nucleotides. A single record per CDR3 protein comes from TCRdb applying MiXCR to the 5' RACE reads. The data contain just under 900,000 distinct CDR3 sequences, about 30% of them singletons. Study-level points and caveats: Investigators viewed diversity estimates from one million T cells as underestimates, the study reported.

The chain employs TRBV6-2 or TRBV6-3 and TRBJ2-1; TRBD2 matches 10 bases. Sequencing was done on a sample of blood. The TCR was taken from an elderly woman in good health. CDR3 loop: CARTLAGGGYNEQFF. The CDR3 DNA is TGTGCCCGCACCTTAGCGGGGGGAGGCTACAATGAGCAGTTCTTC.